One and the same sample provided the 17 T cell receptor beta chains below, sequenced in a study of cytomegalovirus exposure and HLA in healthy donors. Libraries were prepared by immunoSEQ multiplex PCR; TCRdb keeps only in-frame clonotypes and omits some of them. The sample lists under 200,000 clones; nearly 90% were seen once. Sequences were obtained from PBMCs. These receptors all come from a woman aged 18 to 35 in good health and CMV-seropositive.

The chain has TRBV10-3 and TRBJ2-7, with 14 bases lining up with TRBD2. CDR1 and CDR2 (germline): ENHRY, SYGVKD. V gave up 6 bases and J gave up 7 bases; unmatched junction bases: 8. This CDR3 spans 15 amino acids. This CDR3 reads CAIRGTSGSPGEQYF. The CDR3 bases are TGTGCCATCAGGGGGACTAGCGGGAGTCCCGGGGAGCAGTACTTC.

This clone was seen a few times. The chain links TRBV11-3 to TRBJ1-2; TRBD1 matches 8 bases. Trimming cost V 4 bases and J 7 bases; bases outside gene matches: 5. Looked up from germline, CDR1 is SGHNT and CDR2 is YENEEA. The CDR3 totals 13 residues. CDR3 in amino acids: CASSSRTGFGYTF. CDR3 nucleotides: TGTGCCAGCAGCTCCAGGACAGGGTTTGGCTACACCTTC. The entire variable domain, with the rest obtained from reference TRBV11-3 and TRBJ1-2, is as follows: EAGVVQSPRYKIIEKKQPVAFWCNPISGHNTLYWYLQNLGQGPELLIRYENEEAVDDSQLPKDRFSAERLKGVDSTLKIQPAELGDSAVYLCASSSRTGFGYTFGSGTRLTVV.

The V and J genes are TRBV6-5 and TRBJ2-2; 7 nucleotides align to TRBD1. J was trimmed by 6 bases and V by 8 bases; bases with no gene match: 3. The V gene's germline CDR1 is MNHEY and CDR2 SVGAGI. This CDR3 has 12 residues. Written as DNA, the CDR3 is TGTGCCAGCGAAACAGGGGCCGGGGAGCTGTTTTTT. Protein: CASETGAGELFF.

V is TRBV27 and J is TRBJ2-7, with TRBD1 as a possible D gene (6 bases). In germline, CDR1 is MNHEY, CDR2 SMNVEV (reference sequence). The V and J ends lost 5 bases and 5 bases respectively, with 19 bases between them. The CDR3 loop spans 15 amino acids. The CDR3 region has the DNA TGTGCCAGCAGTCCGTGGACAGAAACGATTGACGAGCAGTACTTC. Residues: CASSPWTETIDEQYF.

This rearrangement joins TRBV7-3 to TRBJ2-1, with 7 bases that match TRBD2. After removal of 1 base from V and 3 bases from J, the junction contained 6 bases not matched to a gene. Per the germline V gene, CDR1 is SGHTA and CDR2 is FQGTGA. The CDR3 spans 16 residues. The CDR3, as DNA: TGTGCCAGCAGCTTAATCCCCTCTAGCGGCTACAATGAGCAGTTCTTC. It is translated as CASSLIPSSGYNEQFF.

This clone was seen a handful of times. The genes are TRBV2 and TRBJ2-7; 7 nucleotides align to TRBD1. This CDR3 comprises 13 residues. J lost 2 bases, V lost 11 bases, and 9 bases had no gene match. Germline loops: CDR1 SNHLY, CDR2 FYNNEI. This CDR3 reads CAVSRDRTYEQYF. The CDR3 coding sequence is TGTGCCGTATCCCGGGACAGAACCTACGAGCAGTACTTC.

About this clone itself: Relative to the germline gene, one junction end is altered; a read error may explain this. The chain combines TRBV5-1 with TRBJ1-1; TRBD1 agrees at 7 bases. Germline CDR1 SGHRS, CDR2 YFSETQ. CDR3 length: 17 amino acids. DNA of the CDR3: TGCGCCAGCAGCTTGAGTACAGGGGCCGGGCCGGGGACTGGAGCTTTCTTT. It encodes CASSLSTGAGPGTGAFF.

The chain is built from TRBV25-1 and TRBJ2-5; 12 bases line up with TRBD2. V lost 2 bases to trimming and J lost 1 base; unmatched junction nucleotides: 2. Germline loops: CDR1 MGHDK, CDR2 SYGVNS. The CDR3 is 16 residues long. The CDR3 here is CASSEGLAGIQETQYF. CDR3 DNA sequence: TGTGCCAGCAGTGAAGGACTAGCGGGGATCCAAGAGACCCAGTACTTC.

This chain links TRBV2 with TRBJ2-5; D is perhaps TRBD1 (7 bases). The CDR3 extends over 17 amino acids. V lost 6 bases, J lost 2 bases, and 22 bases lay in between. CDR1 is SNHLY, CDR2 FYNNEI, per germline. The CDR3 spells CASRGQGGAPPQETQYF. Here the CDR3 DNA reads TGTGCCAGCAGAGGCCAGGGGGGCGCTCCCCCACAAGAGACCCAGTACTTC.

J is TRBJ2-3 and V is TRBV29-1; unclear D gene. This CDR3 is 12 amino acids long. Looked up from germline, CDR1 is SQVTM and CDR2 is ANQGSEA. Trimming left V 3 bases short and J 1 base short, with 5 bases between. The CDR3 is CSVDEGTDTQYF. The DNA of the CDR3 is TGCAGCGTTGACGAGGGCACAGATACGCAGTATTTT.

The chain couples TRBV28 to TRBJ2-7; 7 positions agree with TRBD1. CDR1 MDHEN and CDR2 SYDVKM come from the germline V gene. This CDR3 region has 14 residues. Losses at the gene ends were 3 bases for V and 2 bases for J; bases not matched to a gene: 4. The CDR3 nucleotides are TGTGCCAGCAGTTTCTCCAGGGGGACCTACGAGCAGTACTTC. Residues: CASSFSRGTYEQYF.

J is TRBJ1-2 and V is TRBV7-9; D not certain. V was cut by 1 base and J by 2 bases, with 8 bases left in between. The CDR3 spans 14 residues. The germline gives CDR1 SEHNR, CDR2 FQNEAQ (reference sequence). The CDR3 sequence: CASSLGQANYGYTF. The CDR3 bases are TGTGCCAGCAGCTTAGGGCAGGCCAACTATGGCTACACCTTC.

The chain employs TRBV4-3 and TRBJ1-5; tentative D call: TRBD1 (5 bases). Trimming took off 3 bases at V and 3 bases at J, with 12 bases between the two ends. There are 15 residues in the CDR3. Germline V gene sequence: CDR1 LGHNA, CDR2 YSLEER. The CDR3 loop reads CASSQSTGNNQPQHF. In nucleotides, the CDR3 is TGCGCCAGCAGCCAGTCAACAGGCAACAATCAGCCCCAGCATTTT.

The table lists this clone with many counts. The chain joins TRBV19 to TRBJ2-7; 8 bases align to TRBD1. Unmatched junction bases numbered 6, after V lost 6 bases and J lost 5 bases. Per germline, CDR1 LNHDA and CDR2 SQIVND (reference sequence). CDR3 length: 13 amino acids. The CDR3 region has the DNA TGTGCCAGTAGCCTGGACAGGGCTAACGAGCAGTACTTC. Amino acid sequence: CASSLDRANEQYF. Full variable domain (remainder filled in from reference TRBV19 and TRBJ2-7): DGGITQSPKYLFRKEGQNVTLSCEQNLNHDAMYWYRQDPGQGLRLIYYSQIVNDFQKGDIAEGYSVSREKKESFPLTVTSAQKNPTAFYLCASSLDRANEQYFGPGTRLTVT.

The chain uses TRBV5-1 and TRBJ2-7; the D gene is possibly TRBD2 (5 bases). The CDR3 has 14 residues. The V and J ends lost 2 bases and 2 bases respectively, with 11 bases between them. Per germline, CDR1 SGHRS and CDR2 YFSETQ. Here the CDR3 DNA reads TGCGCCAGCAGCTTCTTGAGGGTGCCCTACGAGCAGTACTTC. Protein sequence: CASSFLRVPYEQYF.

J is TRBJ2-7 and V is TRBV28; D uncertain. Germline-derived CDR1 and CDR2 are MDHEN and SYDVKM. This CDR3 has 15 residues. The germline V and J ends were trimmed by 2 bases and 0 bases, with 11 bases remaining between them. CDR3 nucleotides: TGTGCCAGCAGTTTAGGATCAGGCAACTCCTACGAGCAGTACTTC. This translates into CASSLGSGNSYEQYF.

In nucleotides, the CDR3 is TGTGCCAGATCAGGATTTACTTACAATGAGCAGTTCTTC. Amino acid sequence: CARSGFTYNEQFF. V gene TRBV27 combines with J gene TRBJ2-1, with D unclear. Per the germline V gene, CDR1 is MNHEY and CDR2 is SMNVEV (reference sequence). Trimming shortened V by 9 bases and J by 4 bases, and 13 bases separated the two germline ends. The CDR3 runs to 13 residues.